This T cell receptor (beta chain) was profiled in a study of blood T cell repertoires in COVID-19. Study context: Samples of COVID-19 (acute and convalescent) were obtained from the United States, Italy and Spain. PBMCs, B-cell-depleted T cells, or T cells provided the cDNA or gDNA that made up the material.

Germline CDR1 SGHTS, CDR2 YDEGEE. The CDR3 loop spans 16 amino acids. Trimming took off 0 bases at V and 0 bases at J, with 7 bases between the two ends. Under the authors' procedure: Reference gene primer amplification gave estimated nucleated cell counts. Repertoires were generated with immunoSEQ multiplex PCR, while TCRdb's copy carries only in-frame clones and drops some. V, J and clone size were drawn from that table, and D and trimming were deduced from the DNA. The data hold more than 200,000 clones, with approximately 84% observed a single time. Sequencing was carried out using peripheral blood. The clonotype comes from a man in his fifties with acute or convalescent COVID-19. The chain carries TRBV5-8 and TRBJ2-6; D possibly corresponds to TRBD2 (5 bases). The DNA for the CDR3 is TGTGCCAGCAGCTTGGGGAGGACCTCTGGGGCCAACGTCCTGACTTTC. It translates to CASSLGRTSGANVLTF.